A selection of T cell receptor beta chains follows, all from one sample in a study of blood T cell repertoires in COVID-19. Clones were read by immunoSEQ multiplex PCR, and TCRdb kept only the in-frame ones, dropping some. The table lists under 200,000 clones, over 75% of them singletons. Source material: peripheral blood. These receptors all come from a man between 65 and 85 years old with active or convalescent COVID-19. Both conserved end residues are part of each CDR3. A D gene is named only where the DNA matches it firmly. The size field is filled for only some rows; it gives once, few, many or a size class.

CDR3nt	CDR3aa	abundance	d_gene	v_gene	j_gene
TGTGCCAGCAGCCGAGATGCTCCCGGAGACAGGGTTTCGAATGGCTACACCTTC	CASSRDAPGDRVSNGYTF	.	TRBD1	TRBV4-2	TRBJ1-2
TGTGCCAGCAGCGTACAGCCTACCTCCTACGAGCAGTACTTC	CASSVQPTSYEQYF	few	.	TRBV11-2	TRBJ2-7
TGTGCCAGCAGCTCGACTAGCGGGGGGTTTCAGTTCTTC	CASSSTSGGFQFF	.	TRBD2	TRBV11-3	TRBJ2-1
TGTGCCACCAGGGACAGGGGCAATACGCAGTATTTT	CATRDRGNTQYF	.	TRBD1	TRBV24-1	TRBJ2-3
TGTGCCAGCAGCTCCGGGACTAGCGACACCGGGGAGCTGTTTTTT	CASSSGTSDTGELFF	.	TRBD2	TRBV7-3	TRBJ2-2
TGTGCCAGCAGCACAAGACAGTCCTCCGGCGAGCAGTACTTC	CASSTRQSSGEQYF	.	.	TRBV21-1	TRBJ2-7
TGCGCCAGCAGCCCGGGTCCGACAGGGGGCGAGGGCAATCAGCCCCAGCATTTT	CASSPGPTGGEGNQPQHF	few	TRBD1	TRBV5-1	TRBJ1-5
TGTGCCAGCAGTCCAACAGGGAGCAGTCAGCCCCAGCATTTT	CASSPTGSSQPQHF	.	.	TRBV28	TRBJ1-5
TGCGCCAGCAGCTTTTCCGGGAGCAATTCACCCCTCCACTTT	CASSFSGSNSPLHF	.	.	TRBV5-1	TRBJ1-6
TGTGCTAGTGGTTTCGTCCGGGACAGAGGCTACGAGCAGTACTTC	CASGFVRDRGYEQYF	.	TRBD1	TRBV12-5	TRBJ2-7
TGTGCCAGCAGCTTAGAGGCGGCGAGGAACACTGAAGCTTTCTTT	CASSLEAARNTEAFF	.	.	TRBV7-2	TRBJ1-1
TGTGCCAGCAGCCAAGATTTGGTCAGGGCCGGGGAAGCTTTCTTT	CASSQDLVRAGEAFF	.	.	TRBV3-1/TRBV3-2	TRBJ1-1
TGTGCCAGCAGTTTTACCGGGAACACTGAAGTTTTCTTT	CASSFTGNTEVFF	.	.	TRBV5-6	TRBJ1-1
TGCGCCAGCAGCCAAGCGAGGGGAGGACAGGAAAGTTACTATGGCTACACCTTC	CASSQARGGQESYYGYTF	.	TRBD1	TRBV4-3	TRBJ1-2
TGTGCCAGCCGCGCGGGGGAGACCCAGTACTTC	CASRAGETQYF	.	.	TRBV3-1/TRBV3-2	TRBJ2-5
TGTGCCAGCAGTGAAGGGGACAGGGAGCAAGAGACCCAGTACTTC	CASSEGDREQETQYF	many	TRBD1	TRBV6-1	TRBJ2-5
TGTGCCAGCAGTGTGCGGGGACAGGCTAGCACAGATACGCAGTATTTT	CASSVRGQASTDTQYF	.	TRBD1	TRBV7-9	TRBJ2-3
TGTGCCAGCAGCCGCTGGAAGGCCAGGATGAACACTGAAGCTTTCTTT	CASSRWKARMNTEAFF	.	.	TRBV7-9	TRBJ1-1
TGTGCCAGCAGCTTGGCCGGGACAGATTCACCCCTCCACTTT	CASSLAGTDSPLHF	.	TRBD1	TRBV5-4	TRBJ1-6
TGCGCCAGCAGCTTGAGACAGATACAAGAGACCCAGTACTTC	CASSLRQIQETQYF	.	.	TRBV5-1	TRBJ2-5
TGTGCCAGCAGCTTAGGGCTAGCCTCCTCCGAGCAGTACTTC	CASSLGLASSEQYF	.	.	TRBV5-5	TRBJ2-7
TGTGCCAGCAGCCCCCGGACAGATACTGAAGCTTTCTTT	CASSPRTDTEAFF	.	.	TRBV9	TRBJ1-1
TGTGCCAGTAGTATCAGGGGGCGAGGTGAAAAACTGTTTTTT	CASSIRGRGEKLFF	once	TRBD1	TRBV19	TRBJ1-4
TGTGCCAGCAGCGCCCGACTAAGCGACAATGAGCAGTTCTTC	CASSARLSDNEQFF	once	.	TRBV7-3	TRBJ2-1
TGTGCCAGCAGCTCCCGCCTAGGACAGGCGCTACATGGCTACACCTTC	CASSSRLGQALHGYTF	.	TRBD1	TRBV7-8	TRBJ1-2
TGTGCCACCAGCAGAGATTACCCAGGGGGCGGTGAAAAACTGTTTTTT	CATSRDYPGGGEKLFF	.	TRBD1	TRBV15	TRBJ1-4
TGTGCCAGCAGCAAAAGGAGGGATACTGAAGCTTTCTTT	CASSKRRDTEAFF	.	.	TRBV21-1	TRBJ1-1
TGTGCCAGTAGTGCCTATAGCGGAGAGACAGATACGCAGTATTTT	CASSAYSGETDTQYF	.	.	TRBV19	TRBJ2-3
TGCAGTGCTAGTGTGGCAGGGGGTACTCAGCCCCAGCATTTT	CSASVAGGTQPQHF	.	TRBD1	TRBV20-1	TRBJ1-5
TGTGCCAGCTCACCACCCAGTTCCTCGGAAGCTTTCTTT	CASSPPSSSEAFF	.	.	TRBV18	TRBJ1-1
TGTGCCAGCTCACCAAACGAGCTAATGAACACCGGGGAGCTGTTTTTT	CASSPNELMNTGELFF	.	.	TRBV18	TRBJ2-2
TGTGCCAGTAGTTTCGGGACTAGCGCCTACGAGCAGTACTTC	CASSFGTSAYEQYF	few	TRBD2	TRBV19	TRBJ2-7
TGTGCCAGCAGCCCCCGAGACTCCCGGCAAGGTGAAAAACTGTTTTTT	CASSPRDSRQGEKLFF	.	.	TRBV5-5	TRBJ1-4
TGTGCCATCAGTGAGATTGGAGGGAAGAACTATGGCTACACCTTC	CAISEIGGKNYGYTF	.	.	TRBV10-3	TRBJ1-2
TGTGCCAGCAGCTCCGACAGGCTGAACAATGAGCAGTTCTTC	CASSSDRLNNEQFF	.	.	TRBV11-3	TRBJ2-1
TGTGCCAGCTCACCTCAGGGTTCGAGCAATCAGCCCCAGCATTTT	CASSPQGSSNQPQHF	.	.	TRBV18	TRBJ1-5
TGCGCCAGCAGCCTTGTGGGGACGACAGGGGGCTATGAGCAGTTCTTC	CASSLVGTTGGYEQFF	.	TRBD1	TRBV5-1	TRBJ2-1
TGTGCCAGCAGTTACTGGTCGGGTAATGAAAAACTGTTTTTT	CASSYWSGNEKLFF	.	.	TRBV6-2/TRBV6-3	TRBJ1-4
TGTGCCAGCAGCTTAGATCGGGGGCAGCCCCAGCATTTT	CASSLDRGQPQHF	.	.	TRBV11-2	TRBJ1-5
TGCAGCGTGACCCTCCACGGGGAAGACCCTTACGAGCAGTACTTC	CSVTLHGEDPYEQYF	.	.	TRBV29-1	TRBJ2-7
TGCGCCAGCAGCCAAGGCCTCTCAGCCTACAATGAGCAGTTCTTC	CASSQGLSAYNEQFF	.	.	TRBV4-1	TRBJ2-1
TGTGCCAGCAGCTCCGGACAGGTTGTGGGTGAAGCTTTCTTT	CASSSGQVVGEAFF	few	TRBD1	TRBV7-9	TRBJ1-1
TGTGCCAGCAGCTTGACAGGAGAGAACACTGAAGCTTTCTTT	CASSLTGENTEAFF	.	.	TRBV7-3	TRBJ1-1
TGTGCCAGCAGCTTCTGGGGGGGCTATCACGAGACCCAGTACTTC	CASSFWGGYHETQYF	.	.	TRBV5-5	TRBJ2-5
TGTGCCAGCAGTTTGCAGGGCTCACCCCTCCACTTT	CASSLQGSPLHF	once	.	TRBV27	TRBJ1-6
TGTGCCAGCAGCTTTCAGGGAGGGAATCAGCCCCAGCATTTT	CASSFQGGNQPQHF	once	.	TRBV7-9	TRBJ1-5
TGTGCCAGCGCGAATTCCTTTTACGAGCAGTACTTC	CASANSFYEQYF	.	.	TRBV27	TRBJ2-7
TGTGCCAGCACCTTAAGCGGTCTAAACACTGAAGCTTTCTTT	CASTLSGLNTEAFF	few	.	TRBV6-5	TRBJ1-1
TGTGCCAGCAGCCCCGGGACAGGGCGGACCGGGGAGCTGTTTTTT	CASSPGTGRTGELFF	.	TRBD1	TRBV5-8	TRBJ2-2
TGTGCCAGCAGTTGGGGACAGCTCTACGAGCAGTACTTC	CASSWGQLYEQYF	few	TRBD1	TRBV28	TRBJ2-7
TGCGCCAGCAGTCAGACCAAAACAGGGGGTACTGGAAACACCATATATTTT	CASSQTKTGGTGNTIYF	many	TRBD1	TRBV5-1	TRBJ1-3